This T cell receptor beta chain emerged from a study of cytomegalovirus exposure and HLA in healthy donors. CDR3 length: 11 residues. Germline V gives CDR1 MDHEN, CDR2 SYDVKM. PCR involved 60 Vbeta and 13 Jbeta primers. Using immunoSEQ multiplex PCR, the repertoire was profiled, and TCRdb retains in-frame clones only, with some absent. The sample includes 120,000 or so clones, around 80% seen only once; the top ten take approximately 3.6%. The receptor was isolated from a man in his thirties or forties in good health and CMV-seronegative. V and J are TRBV28 and TRBJ1-1; D call uncertain. The source material was PBMCs. Here the CDR3 reads CVVEVGTEAFF. The DNA of the CDR3 is TGTGTCGTGGAGGTCGGAACTGAAGCTTTCTTT.